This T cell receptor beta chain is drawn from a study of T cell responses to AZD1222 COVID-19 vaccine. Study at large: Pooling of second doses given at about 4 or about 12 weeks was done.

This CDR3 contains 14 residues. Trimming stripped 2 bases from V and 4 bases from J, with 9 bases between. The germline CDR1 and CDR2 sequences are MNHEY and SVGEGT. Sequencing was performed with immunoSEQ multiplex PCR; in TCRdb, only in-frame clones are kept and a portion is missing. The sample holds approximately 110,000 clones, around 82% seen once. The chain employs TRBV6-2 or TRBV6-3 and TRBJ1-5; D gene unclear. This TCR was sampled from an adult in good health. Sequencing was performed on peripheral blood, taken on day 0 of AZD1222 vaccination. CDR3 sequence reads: CASSYMATNQPQHF. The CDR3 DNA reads TGTGCCAGCAGTTACATGGCCACTAATCAGCCCCAGCATTTT.